This TCR beta chain was sequenced during a study of T cells in Graves' hyperthyroidism and ophthalmopathy. Background on the study: Any treatment followed the collection of peripheral blood at initial diagnosis.

Study-level findings and limits: By a 13 V-J model, ophthalmopathy was set apart from stable hyperthyroidism.

Diagnosis rested on symptoms, serum thyroxine and TRAb, thyroid ultrasound, and orbital computed tomography. Amplified TCR beta CDR3 regions came from RNA transcripts. In the first-round RT-PCR of the TCR CDR3, the HTBI primer set was used. TCRdb ran MiXCR on the multiplex PCR reads and lists one entry per CDR3 protein. The profile covers approximately 400,000 distinct CDR3 sequences, with more than 13% appearing a single time and under 30% taken by the ten largest. The CDR3 has 16 amino acids. V gave up 6 bases and J gave up 1 base; unmatched junction bases: 10. Looked up from germline, CDR1 is KGHSH and CDR2 is LQKENI. The table lists this clonotype with many counts. Its antigen is currently unknown.

The sequencing input was blood. The chain uses TRBV18 and TRBJ1-1, with 8 nucleotides matching TRBD1. This receptor was identified in a man aged 50 to 59 with Graves' ophthalmopathy. The CDR3 protein is CASSTTGAMTNTEAFF. The CDR3 DNA reads TGTGCCAGCTCGACGACAGGGGCGATGACGAACACTGAAGCTTTCTTT.